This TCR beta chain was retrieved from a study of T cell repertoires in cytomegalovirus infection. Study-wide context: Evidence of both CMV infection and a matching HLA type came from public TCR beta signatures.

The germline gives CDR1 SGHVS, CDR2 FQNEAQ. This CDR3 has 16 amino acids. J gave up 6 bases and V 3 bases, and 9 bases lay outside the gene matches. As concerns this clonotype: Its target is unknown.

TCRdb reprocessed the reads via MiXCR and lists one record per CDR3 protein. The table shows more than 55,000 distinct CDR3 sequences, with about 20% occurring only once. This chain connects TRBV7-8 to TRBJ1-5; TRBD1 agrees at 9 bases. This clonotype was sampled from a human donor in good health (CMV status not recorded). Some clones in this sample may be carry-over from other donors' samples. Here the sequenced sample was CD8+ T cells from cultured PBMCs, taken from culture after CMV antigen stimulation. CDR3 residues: CASSFSMGQGTQPQHF. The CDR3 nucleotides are TGTGCCAGCAGCTTTTCTATGGGACAGGGCACTCAGCCCCAGCATTTT.